Below, one TCR beta chain is given with its context. Its antigen remains unidentified. These data come from a study of T cell repertoires in cytomegalovirus infection. Study-wide context: Based on public TCR beta signatures, there were indications of CMV infection and of a matching HLA type.

CDR1 is SGHKS, CDR2 YYEKEE, per germline (reference sequence). CDR3 length: 15 amino acids. Trimming took off 3 bases at V and 6 bases at J, with 16 bases between the two ends. TCRdb recomputed calls from the reads with MiXCR, one row per CDR3 protein. The profile shows roughly 150,000 distinct CDR3 sequences, approximately 17% of them singletons. General observations from the study: In two of eight donors, the top clonotype was HLA-C-restricted CMV-specific.

The source material was CD8+ T cells from PBMCs. V is TRBV5-5 and J is TRBJ2-1; weak D call: TRBD1 (6 bases). The clonotype originates from a human donor in good health (CMV status not recorded). Some clones in this sample may be carry-over from other donors' samples. The CDR3 DNA reads TGTGCCAGCAGCTCCGGCAGGGGCTCCGGCAATGAGCAGTTCTTC. As protein: CASSSGRGSGNEQFF.